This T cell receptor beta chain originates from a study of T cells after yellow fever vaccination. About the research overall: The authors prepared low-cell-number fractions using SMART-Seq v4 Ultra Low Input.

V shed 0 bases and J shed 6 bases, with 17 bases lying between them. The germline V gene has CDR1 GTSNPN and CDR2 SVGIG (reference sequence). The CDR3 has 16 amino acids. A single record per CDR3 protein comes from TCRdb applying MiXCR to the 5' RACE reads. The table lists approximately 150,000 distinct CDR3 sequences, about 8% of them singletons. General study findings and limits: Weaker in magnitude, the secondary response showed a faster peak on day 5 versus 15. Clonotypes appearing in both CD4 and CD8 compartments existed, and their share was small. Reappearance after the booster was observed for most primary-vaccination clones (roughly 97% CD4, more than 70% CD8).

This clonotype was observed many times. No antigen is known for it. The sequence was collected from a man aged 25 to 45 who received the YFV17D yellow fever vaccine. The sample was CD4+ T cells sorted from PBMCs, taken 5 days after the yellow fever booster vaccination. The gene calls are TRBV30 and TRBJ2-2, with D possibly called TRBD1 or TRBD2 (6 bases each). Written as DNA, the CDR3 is TGTGCCTGGAGTGTTTACGGGGGCGAGGGCGCCGGGGAGCTGTTTTTT. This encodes CAWSVYGGEGAGELFF.